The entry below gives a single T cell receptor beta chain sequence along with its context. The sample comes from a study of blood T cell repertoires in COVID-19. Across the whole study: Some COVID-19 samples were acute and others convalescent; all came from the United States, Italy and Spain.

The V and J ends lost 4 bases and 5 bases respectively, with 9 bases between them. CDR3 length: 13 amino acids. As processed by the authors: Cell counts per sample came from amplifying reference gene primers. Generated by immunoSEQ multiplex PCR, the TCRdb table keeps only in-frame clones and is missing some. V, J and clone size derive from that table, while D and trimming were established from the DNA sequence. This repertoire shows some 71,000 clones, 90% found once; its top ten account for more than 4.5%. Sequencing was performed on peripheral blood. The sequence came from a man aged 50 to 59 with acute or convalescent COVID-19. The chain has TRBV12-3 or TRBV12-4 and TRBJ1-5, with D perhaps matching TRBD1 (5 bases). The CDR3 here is CASSYDRDQPQHF. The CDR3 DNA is TGTGCCAGCAGTTACGACAGAGATCAGCCCCAGCATTTT.